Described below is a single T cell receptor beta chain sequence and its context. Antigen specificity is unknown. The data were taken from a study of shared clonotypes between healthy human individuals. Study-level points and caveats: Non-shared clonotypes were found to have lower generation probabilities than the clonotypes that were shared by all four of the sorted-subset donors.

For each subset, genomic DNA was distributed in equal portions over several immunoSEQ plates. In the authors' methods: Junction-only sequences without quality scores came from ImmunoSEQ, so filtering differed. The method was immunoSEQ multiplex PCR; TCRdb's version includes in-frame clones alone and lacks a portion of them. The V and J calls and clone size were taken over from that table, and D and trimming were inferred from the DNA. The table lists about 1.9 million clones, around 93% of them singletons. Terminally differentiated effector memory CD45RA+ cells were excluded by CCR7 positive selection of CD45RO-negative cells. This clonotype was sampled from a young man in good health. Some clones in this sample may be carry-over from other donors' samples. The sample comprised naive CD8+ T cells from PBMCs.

The CDR3 spells CASSYSGTAGYEQYF. The CDR3 DNA reads as TGTGCCAGCAGTTATTCCGGGACCGCGGGGTACGAGCAGTACTTC. This chain connects TRBV6-5 to TRBJ2-7; the D gene is possibly TRBD2 (6 bases). Germline CDR1 reads MNHEY; CDR2 reads SVGAGI. CDR3 length equals 15 residues. Trimming stripped 3 bases from V and 4 bases from J, with 16 bases between.